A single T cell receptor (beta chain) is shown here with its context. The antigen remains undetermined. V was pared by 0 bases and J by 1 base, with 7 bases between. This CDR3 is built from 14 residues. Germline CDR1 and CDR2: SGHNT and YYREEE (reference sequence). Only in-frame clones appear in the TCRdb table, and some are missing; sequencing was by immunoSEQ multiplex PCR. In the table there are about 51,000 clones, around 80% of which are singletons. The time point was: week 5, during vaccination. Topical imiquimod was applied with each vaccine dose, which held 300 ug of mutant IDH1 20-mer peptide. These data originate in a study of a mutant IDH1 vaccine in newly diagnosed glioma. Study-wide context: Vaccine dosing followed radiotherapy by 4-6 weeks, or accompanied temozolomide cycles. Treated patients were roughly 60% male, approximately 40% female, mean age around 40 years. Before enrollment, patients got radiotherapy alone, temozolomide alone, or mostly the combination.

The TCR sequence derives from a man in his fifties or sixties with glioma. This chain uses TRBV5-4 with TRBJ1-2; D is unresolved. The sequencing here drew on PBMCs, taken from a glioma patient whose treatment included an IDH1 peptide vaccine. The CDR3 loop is CASSLGSRNYGYTF. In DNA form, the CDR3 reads TGTGCCAGCAGCTTGGGCAGCCGTAACTATGGCTACACCTTC.